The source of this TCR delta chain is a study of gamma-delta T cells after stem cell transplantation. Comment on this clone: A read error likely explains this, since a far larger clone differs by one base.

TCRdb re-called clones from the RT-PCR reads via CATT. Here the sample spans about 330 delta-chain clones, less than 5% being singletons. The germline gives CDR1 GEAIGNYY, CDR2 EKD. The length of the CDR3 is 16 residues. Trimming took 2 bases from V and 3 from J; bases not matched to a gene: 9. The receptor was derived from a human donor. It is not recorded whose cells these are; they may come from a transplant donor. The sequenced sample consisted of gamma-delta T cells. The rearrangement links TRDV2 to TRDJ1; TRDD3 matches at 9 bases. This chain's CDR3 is CACDILRTGGPDKLIF. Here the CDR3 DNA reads TGTGCCTGTGACATCCTCCGTACTGGGGGACCCGATAAACTCATCTTT.